This T cell receptor (beta chain) was recovered during a study of T cells in Graves' hyperthyroidism and ophthalmopathy. CDR1 SGHRS and CDR2 YFSETQ come from the germline V gene. The germline V and J ends were trimmed by 4 bases and 0 bases, with 10 bases remaining between them. The CDR3 sequence is 14 residues long. The study's findings and limits: Ophthalmopathy cases were set apart from stable hyperthyroidism by a 13 V-J model.

This clonotype was observed many times. Its antigen is unidentified. Researchers took RNA transcripts and amplified the TCR beta CDR3 regions from them. With the HTBI primer set, the TCR CDR3 went through a first round of RT-PCR. TCRdb independently ran MiXCR on the multiplex PCR reads; one entry per CDR3 protein. The table records about 250,000 distinct CDR3 sequences, approximately 21% of them present only once. Sequencing was performed on blood. This TCR came from a man under 40 with Graves' ophthalmopathy. This chain uses TRBV5-1 with TRBJ1-1; the D is unclear. CDR3 sequence reads: CASSPTPMNTEAFF. CDR3 nucleotides: TGCGCCAGCAGCCCCACCCCAATGAACACTGAAGCTTTCTTT.